This T cell receptor (beta chain) appears in the sequencing data of a study of read filtering for tumor transcriptome and immune sequencing. Turning to the study itself: Among patients, approximately 16 were male and approximately 15 female, aged roughly 47 to 90 (mean about 70). Whole-transcriptome libraries were prepared after DNase treatment.

The library was built from 400 ng RNA with molecular barcoded adaptors for alpha/delta and beta/gamma chains. TCRdb redid the calling of the reads with MiXCR, one entry per CDR3 protein. Altogether fewer than 35,000 distinct CDR3 sequences are present, around 18% being singletons, with the ten largest covering 16%. This clonotype has a count of ten or more. Trimming cost V 4 bases and J 5 bases; bases outside gene matches: 5. The CDR3 runs 15 residues. CDR1 is ENHRY, CDR2 SYGVKD, per germline. The sequencing sample was made of a population of CD138-negative cells sorted from bone marrow. The clonotype originates from a donor aged 40 or over with multiple myeloma. V and J are TRBV10-3 and TRBJ2-5, with TRBD1 identical over 12 bases. The CDR3, as DNA: TGTGCCATCAGTGGTGGGACAGGGGGCGGCGAGACCCAGTACTTC. Translated, it gives CAISGGTGGGETQYF.